What follows are 7 T cell receptor beta chains derived from one specimen sequenced in a study of graft-versus-host responses after intestinal transplantation. The antigens for these receptors are not known. Generated by immunoSEQ multiplex PCR, the TCRdb table keeps only in-frame clones and is missing some. The table records some 140,000 clones, around 90% of them present only once. Material: unstimulated CD4+ T cells sorted from spleen or lymph node cells, obtained before intestinal transplant. Every receptor here comes from a human donor who received an intestinal transplant.

This rearrangement joins TRBV6-4 to TRBJ2-2; D may be TRBD1 (6 bases). Trimming pared 11 bases from V and 0 bases from J, leaving 13 bases between. Germline V lookup: CDR1 MRHNA, CDR2 SNTAGT. The CDR3 is 14 residues long. CDR3 in DNA: TGTGCCTTGGGACACGATACGAACACCGGGGAGCTGTTTTTT. This sequence encodes CALGHDTNTGELFF.

The chain has TRBV19 and TRBJ2-7; the D is unclear. CDR1 and CDR2 from the germline V gene are LNHDA and SQIVND (reference sequence). The CDR3 is made up of 15 amino acids. Trimming stripped 5 bases from V and 0 bases from J, with 14 bases between. CDR3 region: CASSPRAGSSYEQYF. As DNA, the CDR3 is TGTGCCAGTAGTCCTCGCGCAGGCAGCTCCTACGAGCAGTACTTC.

This chain joins TRBV10-2 and TRBJ1-2; D is possibly TRBD1 (5 bases). The V gene lost 5 bases and the J gene lost 0 bases, with 19 bases spanning the gap. Germline CDR1 WSHSY, CDR2 SAAADI. The length of the CDR3 is 17 residues. As DNA, the CDR3 is TGCGCCAGCAGTCTGACAGAATTCCCCGCACCTAACTATGGCTACACCTTC. This translates into CASSLTEFPAPNYGYTF.

The genes are TRBV18 and TRBJ2-7; 8 nucleotides agree with TRBD2. The ends lost 6 bases at V and 4 bases at J; junction bases unmatched: 14. The CDR3 length is 16 residues. CDR1 is KGHSH and CDR2 is LQKENI in the germline V gene. In nucleotides, the CDR3 is TGTGCCAGCTCGACAGGAGCCGGGACTAGTGGGTACGAGCAGTACTTC. Encoded protein: CASSTGAGTSGYEQYF.

V usage is TRBV7-9 and J usage is TRBJ2-7; TRBD1 is a possible D gene (5 bases). Trimming took off 2 bases at V and 6 bases at J, with 5 bases between the two ends. This CDR3 has 11 residues. The germline V gene has CDR1 SEHNR and CDR2 FQNEAQ (reference sequence). CDR3 loop: CASSLQGEQYF. CDR3 coding DNA: TGTGCCAGCAGCTTACAGGGCGAGCAGTACTTC.

This clone appeared once. This chain links TRBV30 with TRBJ1-1; the D gene is possibly TRBD1 (5 bases). The CDR3 contains 14 residues. Between the trimmed V and J ends, which lost 3 bases and 5 bases, there was a span of 16 bases. Germline loops: CDR1 GTSNPN, CDR2 SVGIG (reference sequence). CDR3 nucleotides: TGTGCCTGGAGACCCAGTGGAGGGGTAACTGAAGCTTTCTTT. Amino acids: CAWRPSGGVTEAFF. Full variable domain (outside the CDR3, taken from reference TRBV30 and TRBJ1-1): SQTIHQWPATLVQPVGSPLSLECTVEGTSNPNLYWYRQAAGRGLQLLFYSVGIGQISSEVPQNLSASRPQDRQFILSSKKLLLSDSGFYLCAWRPSGGVTEAFFGQGTRLTVV.

The chain employs TRBV10-2 and TRBJ1-5, with 8 bases aligning to TRBD1. The CDR3 is 13 amino acids. J was trimmed by 6 bases and V by 6 bases; bases with no gene match: 4. Germline assignment: CDR1 WSHSY and CDR2 SAAADI. CDR3 nucleotide sequence: TGCGCCAGCAGCTTGGACAGGGTTCAGCCCCAGCATTTT. Translation gives CASSLDRVQPQHF.